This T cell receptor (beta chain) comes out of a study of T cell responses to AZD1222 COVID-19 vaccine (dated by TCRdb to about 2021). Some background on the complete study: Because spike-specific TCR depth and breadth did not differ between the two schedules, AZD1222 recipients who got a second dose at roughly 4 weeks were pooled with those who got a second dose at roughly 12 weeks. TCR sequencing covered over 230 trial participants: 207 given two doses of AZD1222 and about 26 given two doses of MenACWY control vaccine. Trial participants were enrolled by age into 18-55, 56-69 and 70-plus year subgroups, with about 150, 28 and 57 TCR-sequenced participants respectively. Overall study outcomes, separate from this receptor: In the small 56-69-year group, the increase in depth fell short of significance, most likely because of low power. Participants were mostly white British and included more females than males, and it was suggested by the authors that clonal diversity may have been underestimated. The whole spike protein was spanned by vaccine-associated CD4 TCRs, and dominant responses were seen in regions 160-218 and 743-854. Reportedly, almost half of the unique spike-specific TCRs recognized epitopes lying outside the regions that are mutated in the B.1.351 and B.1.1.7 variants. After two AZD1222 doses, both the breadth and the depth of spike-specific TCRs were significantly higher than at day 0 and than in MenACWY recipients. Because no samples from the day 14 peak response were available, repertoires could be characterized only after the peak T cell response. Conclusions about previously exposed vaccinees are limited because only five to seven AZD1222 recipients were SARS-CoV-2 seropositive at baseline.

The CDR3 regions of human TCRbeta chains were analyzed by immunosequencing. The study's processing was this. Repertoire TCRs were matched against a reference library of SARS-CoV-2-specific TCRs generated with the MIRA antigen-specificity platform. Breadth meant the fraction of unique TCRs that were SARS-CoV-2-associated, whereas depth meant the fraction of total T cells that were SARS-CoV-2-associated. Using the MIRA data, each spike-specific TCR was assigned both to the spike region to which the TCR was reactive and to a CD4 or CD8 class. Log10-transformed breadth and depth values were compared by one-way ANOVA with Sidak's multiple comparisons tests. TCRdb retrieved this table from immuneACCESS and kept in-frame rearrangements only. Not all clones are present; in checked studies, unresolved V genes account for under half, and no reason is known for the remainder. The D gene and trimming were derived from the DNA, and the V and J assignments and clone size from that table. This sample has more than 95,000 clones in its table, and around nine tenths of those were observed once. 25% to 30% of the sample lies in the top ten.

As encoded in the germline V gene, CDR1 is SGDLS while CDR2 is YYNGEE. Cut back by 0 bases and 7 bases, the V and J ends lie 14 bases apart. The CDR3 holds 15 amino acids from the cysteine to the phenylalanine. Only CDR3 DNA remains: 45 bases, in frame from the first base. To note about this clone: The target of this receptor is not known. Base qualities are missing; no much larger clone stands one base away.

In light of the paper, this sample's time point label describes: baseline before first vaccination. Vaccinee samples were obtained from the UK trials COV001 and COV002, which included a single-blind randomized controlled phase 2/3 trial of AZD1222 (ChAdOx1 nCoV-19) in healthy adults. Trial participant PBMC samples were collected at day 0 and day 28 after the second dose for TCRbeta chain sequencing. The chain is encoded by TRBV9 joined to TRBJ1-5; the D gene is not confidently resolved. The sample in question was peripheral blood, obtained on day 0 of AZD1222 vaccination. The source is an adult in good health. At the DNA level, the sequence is TGTGCCAGCAGCGTAGAAGGTTTTGTAGGACAGCCCCAGCATTTT. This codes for CASSVEGFVGQPQHF.